This TCR beta chain was recorded in a study of OX40 agonist ivuxolimab in advanced cancers. Whole-study results and caveats: More expanded clones were seen, on average, in CD8+ T cells than in CD4+.

CDR1 and CDR2 from the germline V gene are SGDLS and YYNGEE. The ends lost 3 bases at V and 5 bases at J; junction bases unmatched: 7. The CDR3 spans 14 residues. With respect to this clone: Its specificity is unknown.

Assay: immunoSEQ multiplex PCR; the TCRdb copy retains only in-frame clones and omits some. The sample lists about 55,000 clones, around 88% occurring once. This chain joins TRBV9 and TRBJ2-7; 8 nucleotides line up with TRBD1. The material sequenced was CD4+ or CD8+ T cells sorted from blood, taken in a trial of the OX40 agonist ivuxolimab. The receptor was derived from an adult with an advanced solid tumor such as melanoma, head and neck, liver or kidney cancer. The CDR3 DNA reads TGTGCCAGCAGCGCGTCCAGGGGGCTCGACGAGCAGTACTTC. This gives the protein CASSASRGLDEQYF.